This T cell receptor beta chain was found in a study of neoadjuvant anti-PD-1 for oral cavity cancer. Study-level background: Patients mostly received three to four biweekly nivolumab doses at 3 mg/kg before surgery. Non-progressing patients received a fourth nivolumab dose near day 43, then surgery on days 50-56.

PBMC libraries mostly used roughly 480 ng of input genomic DNA, with six replicates per sample. TCRdb's table, derived via immunoSEQ multiplex PCR, lists solely in-frame clones and lacks some. The table has around 14,000 clones, about 69% seen once. Patients had HPV-negative, locally advanced oral cavity squamous cell carcinoma. V lost 4 bases and J 1 base, leaving 17 bases between the germline ends. The CDR3 extends over 17 amino acids. Germline lookup yields CDR1 MGHRA and CDR2 YSYEKL. The gene calls are TRBV4-1 and TRBJ2-1; TRBD2 is a possible D gene (5 bases). This specimen was PBMCs, taken before nivolumab (anti-PD-1) treatment. The source is a person between 40 and 80 years old with oral cavity squamous cell carcinoma. The CDR3, as DNA: TGCGCCAGCAGCCCACGCTTGGAGGTTTTATCCTACAATGAGCAGTTCTTC. This gives the protein CASSPRLEVLSYNEQFF.